This record concerns one T cell receptor beta chain sequence. Antigen: not known. The data belong to a study of T cells in severe cutaneous drug reactions. Study as a whole: The ALDEN and Naranjo causality algorithms determined the culprit drug. Blister fluid/cells and PBMC came from acute- or recovery-stage patients. Regarding the study as a whole: In carbamazepine-induced Stevens-Johnson syndrome or toxic epidermal necrolysis, TRBV12-4 averaged around 32% in blister cells and 4.5% to 5% in PBMC. A public TCRbeta CDR3 appeared in all seven CBZ-SJS/TEN blister samples, averaging approximately 14%.

In germline, CDR1 is DFQATT, CDR2 SNEGSKA (reference sequence). The CDR3 is 15 amino acids. TCR subtype-specific primers in iRepertoire multiplex PCR prepared libraries for bulk and single-cell sequencing. Using the multiplex PCR reads, TCRdb records one entry per CDR3 protein without DNA. Its clone listing holds 9,500 or so distinct CDR3 sequences. The patients sequenced had a carbamazepine-induced Stevens-Johnson syndrome or toxic epidermal necrolysis reaction. This clonotype was obtained from a human donor with Stevens-Johnson syndrome, a severe cutaneous drug reaction. The V call is TRBV20-1, the J call TRBJ1-5. The sequencing input was cells from a skin blister. The CDR3 sequence is CSAGEDRYSNQPQHF.